One and the same sample provided the 27 T cell receptor beta chains below, sequenced in a study of T cells in Graves' hyperthyroidism and ophthalmopathy. Regions amplified from RNA transcripts were the TCR beta CDR3 regions. The HTBI primer set was used in a first-round RT-PCR of the TCR CDR3. TCRdb re-called the multiplex PCR reads through MiXCR, storing one row per CDR3 protein. Of under 350,000 distinct CDR3 sequences listed, about a sixth are singletons. The sample comprised blood. The receptors here all came from a woman between 55 and 75 years old with Graves' ophthalmopathy.

The chain carries TRBV6-1 and TRBJ1-1; D is perhaps TRBD1 (5 bases). Per the germline V gene, CDR1 is MNHNS and CDR2 is SASEGT. V was shortened by 7 bases and J by 3 bases, with 15 bases between the two germline ends. This CDR3 region has 14 residues. CDR3: CASNTLPGDTEAFF. CDR3 DNA sequence: TGTGCCAGCAATACCTTGCCGGGGGACACTGAAGCTTTCTTT.

The chain links TRBV6-5 to TRBJ1-3, with D perhaps TRBD1 (5 bases). The V end lost 0 bases, the J end lost 0 bases, and 9 bases lay between the germline ends. The CDR3 extends over 16 amino acids. Germline CDR1 MNHEY, CDR2 SVGAGI. The CDR3: CASSYSAGGSGNTIYF. The CDR3 nucleotides are TGTGCCAGCAGTTACTCGGCCGGGGGCTCTGGAAACACCATATATTTT.

The rearrangement uses TRBV9 and TRBJ2-1; 8 nucleotides align to TRBD2. Germline assignment: CDR1 SGDLS and CDR2 YYNGEE. The CDR3 totals 15 residues. V gave up 2 bases and J gave up 3 bases; unmatched junction bases: 4. CDR3 nucleotides: TGTGCCAGCAGCGTTGGGGGGACTAGCTACAATGAGCAGTTCTTC. This gives the protein CASSVGGTSYNEQFF.

The V and J genes are TRBV4-1 and TRBJ1-5, with 7 bases lining up with TRBD1. The CDR3 runs to 16 residues. V shed 3 bases and J 3 bases; nucleotides not matched to a gene: 8. CDR1 and CDR2 from the germline V gene are MGHRA and YSYEKL. The CDR3 loop is CASSHGGGRPNQPQHF. The CDR3 DNA reads as TGCGCCAGCAGCCACGGAGGGGGCCGGCCCAATCAGCCCCAGCATTTT.

This chain links TRBV5-1 with TRBJ1-4; perhaps TRBD1 as D (5 bases). From germline, CDR1 is SGHRS and CDR2 YFSETQ. This CDR3 region has 14 residues. The V gene lost 2 bases and the J gene lost 5 bases, with 10 bases spanning the gap. This CDR3 is CASSFTGGNEKLFF. The CDR3 coding sequence is TGCGCCAGCAGCTTCACTGGGGGGAATGAAAAACTGTTTTTT.

This clonotype was seen more than once but under ten times. This chain joins TRBV6-1 and TRBJ2-3, with D possibly being TRBD2 (5 bases). The CDR3 consists of 13 residues. V was pared by 3 bases and J by 6 bases, with 10 bases between. Germline V gene lookup returns CDR1 MNHNS and CDR2 SASEGT. The DNA of the CDR3 is TGTGCCAGCAGTGACATGCCGGGGGATACGCAGTATTTT. It translates to CASSDMPGDTQYF.

This clonotype was observed once. The chain is built from TRBV7-9 and TRBJ1-4; D possibly corresponds to TRBD1 (6 bases). Germline CDR1 and CDR2: SEHNR and FQNEAQ (reference sequence). The CDR3 runs 17 residues. Trimming removed 5 bases from V and 4 bases from J, with 20 bases in between. CDR3 sequence (DNA): TGTGCCAGCAGCACGACGGGGGCAGGAGTCAATAATGAAAAACTGTTTTTT. Protein product: CASSTTGAGVNNEKLFF.

The chain has TRBV7-9 and TRBJ1-4; D might be TRBD1 (5 bases). This CDR3 comprises 15 residues. Trimming removed 5 bases from V and 5 bases from J, with 15 bases in between. Germline V lookup: CDR1 SEHNR, CDR2 FQNEAQ (reference sequence). The CDR3 nucleotides read TGTGCCAGCAGCCCAGCGGGGGTATTGAATGAAAAACTGTTTTTT. It encodes CASSPAGVLNEKLFF.

The chain is built from TRBV7-2 and TRBJ1-5; D gene uncertain. The germline gives CDR1 SGHTA, CDR2 FQGNSA. The CDR3 covers 14 residues. Trimming left V 0 bases short and J 7 bases short, with 10 bases between. As DNA, the CDR3 is TGTGCCAGCAGCTTAGCATACTCAGGCCAGCCCCAGCATTTT. Its protein is CASSLAYSGQPQHF.

The chain joins TRBV20-1 to TRBJ1-2; maybe TRBD1 (5 bases). The CDR3 runs to 12 residues. Deletions cut 1 base from V and 4 bases from J, with 7 bases between. Germline CDR1 is DFQATT and CDR2 is SNEGSKA (reference sequence). The CDR3 sequence: CSARVGTYGYTF. In DNA, the CDR3 is TGCAGTGCTAGAGTTGGGACCTATGGCTACACCTTC.

This clonotype showed up many times. V and J are TRBV5-5 and TRBJ1-4; D is ambiguous. This CDR3 has 12 amino acids. Looked up from germline, CDR1 is SGHKS and CDR2 is YYEKEE (reference sequence). The V end was cut by 4 bases, the J end by 8 bases, with 9 bases between. CDR3 in amino acids: CASSREKEKLFF. CDR3 DNA: TGTGCCAGCAGCCGCGAGAAGGAAAAACTGTTTTTT.

The chain is built from TRBV6-1 and TRBJ2-3; 8 bases are a match to TRBD2. The J segment lost 1 base and the V segment lost 5 bases, leaving 8 bases of the junction unmatched. CDR1 is MNHNS and CDR2 is SASEGT in the germline V gene. This CDR3 is built from 16 residues. The CDR3 loop is CASSSTGTRGTDTQYF. The CDR3, as DNA: TGTGCCAGCAGTTCTACCGGGACTAGGGGCACAGATACGCAGTATTTT.

This clonotype was counted between two and nine times. The chain employs TRBV4-2 and TRBJ1-1; weak D call: TRBD1 (6 bases). V dropped 1 base and J dropped 12 bases, with 15 bases sitting between them. The CDR3 length is 13 residues. In germline, CDR1 is LGHNA, CDR2 YNFKEQ. The CDR3 protein is CASSQVVEQGTFF. In DNA form, the CDR3 reads TGTGCCAGCAGCCAAGTGGTTGAACAGGGAACTTTCTTT.

This clonotype was detected many times. CDR3 sequence (DNA): TGCGCCAGCAGCTTGGATCTGATCTCACCCCTCCACTTT. It translates to CASSLDLISPLHF. The rearrangement uses TRBV5-1 and TRBJ1-6; no clear D gene. The V gene lost 0 bases and the J gene lost 10 bases, with 8 bases spanning the gap. Per germline, CDR1 SGHRS and CDR2 YFSETQ. CDR3 length: 13 residues.

This clonotype was recorded at least ten times. The chain uses TRBV2 and TRBJ1-1, with D unresolved. V lost 7 bases and J 11 bases, leaving 17 bases between the germline ends. The CDR3 covers 12 residues. Germline lookup yields CDR1 SNHLY and CDR2 FYNNEI. DNA for the CDR3: TGTGCCAGCACCGCCCCCCCGGGAGACGCTTTCTTT. Translating gives CASTAPPGDAFF.

A note on this clonotype: A much larger clone differs from this one at a single base, so this may be a read error. The chain recombines TRBV27 with TRBJ2-6, with D perhaps TRBD1 (5 bases). This CDR3 is built from 19 residues. The germline CDR1 and CDR2 sequences are MNHEY and SMNVEV (reference sequence). The CDR3: CASSRTSEVYVSGANVPTF. The CDR3 nucleotides are TGTGCCAGCAGTAGAACTTCAGAGGTTTACGTCTCTGGGGCCAACGTCCCGACTTTC.

This clonotype appeared many times. The CDR3 spells CASSLETSRSQYF. Here the CDR3 DNA reads TGTGCCAGCAGTTTGGAGACTAGTAGGTCCCAGTACTTC. The V call is TRBV28, the J call TRBJ2-5, with D possibly being TRBD2 (6 bases). Trimming shortened V by 3 bases and J by 9 bases, and 14 bases separated the two germline ends. From germline, CDR1 is MDHEN and CDR2 SYDVKM. CDR3 length equals 13 residues.

In this sample, this clonotype turned up many times. This chain joins TRBV2 and TRBJ1-1; D is perhaps TRBD1 (6 bases). The germline gives CDR1 SNHLY, CDR2 FYNNEI. The CDR3 consists of 15 residues. The V and J ends lost 3 bases and 1 base respectively, with 12 bases between them. The CDR3 region is CASSDVRQANTEAFF. The CDR3 DNA sequence: TGTGCCAGCAGTGACGTAAGACAGGCGAACACTGAAGCTTTCTTT.

This chain joins TRBV28 and TRBJ2-2; D perhaps matches TRBD2 (5 bases). In germline, CDR1 is MDHEN, CDR2 SYDVKM. Trimming took off 7 bases at V and 4 bases at J, with 16 bases between the two ends. The CDR3 totals 15 residues. CDR3 sequence reads: CASTLPGVGTGELFF. The CDR3 DNA is TGTGCCAGCACCCTACCCGGGGTTGGCACCGGGGAGCTGTTTTTT. The entire variable domain, with the rest obtained from reference TRBV28 and TRBJ2-2, is as follows: DVKVTQSSRYLVKRTGEKVFLECVQDMDHENMFWYRQDPGLGLRLIYFSYDVKMKEKGDIPEGYSVSREKKERFSLILESASTNQTSMYLCASTLPGVGTGELFFGEGSRLTVL.

This rearrangement joins TRBV19 to TRBJ2-7; the match to TRBD2 covers 7 bases. V was clipped by 1 base and J by 3 bases; unmatched bases: 0. Germline V gene lookup returns CDR1 LNHDA and CDR2 SQIVND (reference sequence). This CDR3 contains 13 residues. In DNA, the CDR3 is TGTGCCAGTAGTATAGGCGGGAGCTACGAGCAGTACTTC. The encoded protein is CASSIGGSYEQYF. The full variable domain, with the rest looked up from reference TRBV19 and TRBJ2-7, is DGGITQSPKYLFRKEGQNVTLSCEQNLNHDAMYWYRQDPGQGLRLIYYSQIVNDFQKGDIAEGYSVSREKKESFPLTVTSAQKNPTAFYLCASSIGGSYEQYFGPGTRLTVT.

In this sample, this clonotype turned up many times. As DNA, the CDR3 is TGTGCCAGCAGCCCGGGACAGGGGATCCCCAATGAGCAGTTCTTC. Amino acids: CASSPGQGIPNEQFF. The chain joins TRBV12-3 or TRBV12-4 to TRBJ2-1; TRBD1 matches at 10 bases. V shed 6 bases, J shed 6 bases, and the junction held 8 bases outside the gene matches. This CDR3 is 15 amino acids long.

This clonotype has ten or more counts. This chain uses TRBV11-2 with TRBJ1-2, with D hard to call. V gave up 3 bases and J gave up 4 bases, with 9 bases separating them. CDR1 SGHAT and CDR2 FQNNGV come from the germline V gene. The CDR3 is made up of 13 amino acids. The CDR3 is CASSFTTPYGYTF. CDR3 nucleotide sequence: TGTGCCAGCAGCTTTACTACTCCCTATGGCTACACCTTC.

This clonotype was found many times. This chain connects TRBV28 to TRBJ1-1; D is ambiguous. Trimming cost V 6 bases and J 1 base, with 6 bases left between them. CDR3 size: 12 residues. CDR1 MDHEN and CDR2 SYDVKM come from the germline V gene. The CDR3 nucleotides are TGTGCCAGCAGGGTAGCGAACACTGAAGCTTTCTTT. Its protein is CASRVANTEAFF.

The chain carries TRBV20-1 and TRBJ1-2; 7 nucleotides match TRBD1. CDR1 is DFQATT and CDR2 is SNEGSKA in the germline V gene (reference sequence). The CDR3 length is 15 residues. Losses at the gene ends were 3 bases for V and 1 base for J; bases not matched to a gene: 8. The CDR3 coding sequence is TGCAGTGCTAGTCCCGGCGGACAGGATAACTATGGCTACACCTTC. The encoded protein is CSASPGGQDNYGYTF.

This clonotype came up a few times. Its ends do not fully match the called genes, so a read error is possible. CDR3 amino acids: CASSELGGGVF. The CDR3 bases are TGTGCCAGCAGTGAATTAGGGGGCGGGGTCTTC. The gene calls are TRBV2 and TRBJ2-1; a weak D match, TRBD1 (7 bases). The length of the CDR3 is 11 residues. Germline lookup yields CDR1 SNHLY and CDR2 FYNNEI.

This clonotype has a count of ten or more. This chain links TRBV7-2 with TRBJ2-3; TRBD1 aligns across 7 bases. The CDR3 is 15 residues long. V lost 5 bases and J lost 8; bases outside the gene matches: 13. CDR1 is SGHTA and CDR2 is FQGNSA in the germline V gene. This CDR3 is CASSPRQGPEGTQYF. The CDR3 region has the DNA TGTGCCAGCAGCCCCAGACAGGGCCCCGAGGGTACGCAGTATTTT.

This clonotype was seen more than once but under ten times. The V call is TRBV7-9, the J call TRBJ2-1; TRBD2 aligns across 9 bases. Germline V gene data show CDR1 as SEHNR and CDR2 as FQNEAQ (reference sequence). This CDR3 comprises 12 residues. Trimming at V came to 5 bases and at J to 8 bases, leaving 1 base not matched to a gene. The CDR3 loop is CASSASGDEQFF. The CDR3 DNA follows: TGTGCCAGCAGCGCTAGCGGGGATGAGCAGTTCTTC.